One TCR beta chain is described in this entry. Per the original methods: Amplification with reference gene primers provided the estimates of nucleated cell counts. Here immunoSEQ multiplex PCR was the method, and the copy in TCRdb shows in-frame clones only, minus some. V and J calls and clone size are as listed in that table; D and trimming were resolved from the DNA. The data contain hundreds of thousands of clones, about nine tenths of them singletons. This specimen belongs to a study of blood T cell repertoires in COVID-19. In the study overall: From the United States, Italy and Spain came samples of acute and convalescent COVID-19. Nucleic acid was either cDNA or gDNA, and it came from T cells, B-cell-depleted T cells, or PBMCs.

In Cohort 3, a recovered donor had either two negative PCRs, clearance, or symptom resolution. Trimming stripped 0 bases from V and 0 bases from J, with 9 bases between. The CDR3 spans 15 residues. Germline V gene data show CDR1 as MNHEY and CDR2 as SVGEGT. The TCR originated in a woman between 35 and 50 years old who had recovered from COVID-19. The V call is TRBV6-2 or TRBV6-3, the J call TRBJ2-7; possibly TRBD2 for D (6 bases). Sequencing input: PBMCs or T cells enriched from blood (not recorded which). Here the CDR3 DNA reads TGTGCCAGCAGTTACTCGACTAGGAGCTCCTACGAGCAGTACTTC. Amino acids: CASSYSTRSSYEQYF.